This T cell receptor (beta chain) was identified during a study of T-cell memory formation after mild COVID-19 (dated by TCRdb to about 2021). At the level of the whole study: TCR sequence clusters from the two donors were largely donor specific. The cohort comprised two young, previously healthy adult volunteers, one female and one male. In two donors, T-cell clones that expanded and contracted after mild COVID-19 were tracked by sequencing TCRalpha and TCRbeta repertoires over time.

Remarks on this clonotype: Which antigen it targets is not known. Base-call qualities are not available, and no considerably larger clone is one nucleotide away.

PBMCs were isolated by Ficoll-Paque density gradient centrifugation. Sequencing relied on an Illumina NovaSeq 6000. TCRalpha and TCRbeta cDNA libraries were built by 5'RACE with constant-segment primers, adding sample barcodes and unique molecular identifiers. Trizol reagent was used to extract RNA from every sample. Libraries were amplified in two PCR steps, with a second sample barcode and Illumina TruSeq adapters added in the second step. Libraries were sequenced on an Illumina NovaSeq with 2 x 150 bp paired-end reads. Concerning the study's data processing: Reads were demultiplexed and collapsed into UMI-guided consensus sequences with migec v1.2.7. Using mixcr v2.1.11, UMI consensuses were aligned to TRA and TRB V and J templates and then assembled into clonotypes. Clonotypes were classified as expanded or contracted when called significant by both edgeR and NoisET, with noise models trained on biological replicates. For edgeR calls, the thresholds were a false discovery rate-adjusted p below 0.01 and a log2 fold-change of 1. PCA with hierarchical clustering of max-normalized trajectories of the 1000 most abundant clonotypes was used as exploratory dynamics analysis. The CD4 or CD8 phenotype of responding clones was assigned using the separately sequenced CD4+ and CD8+ repertoires. Through fastp at Q25 and MiXCR, TCRdb rebuilt clones from the public reads, retaining in-frame beta chains. Every entry covers one CDR3 protein and lists the most common genes and DNA from its rows. The V and J calls shown here were made by TCRdb, not taken from the authors' results. Counted in this sample were some 410,000 distinct CDR3 sequences; 23% of them appeared once. Jointly, the top ten make up about 12% of the sample.

Summary of the overall study and its limitations: Contracting CD4+ clones appeared mostly in the CM and EM memory subsets, whereas CD8+ clones were enriched in EMRA. Balanced CD4/CD8 phenotypes were observed for clones contracting from day 15 to 85, whereas a bias towards CD4+ was observed for a second wave of clones expanding from day 15 to 37. The study included only a couple of mild cases, and larger cohorts that include severe cases with pre-infection samples were judged to be necessary. SARS-CoV-2 specificity of the second-wave clones peaking on day 37 was not confirmed. Some responding clones were found in pre-infection memory, which suggests that pre-existing cross-reactive memory T cells took part in the SARS-CoV-2 response.

As encoded in the germline V gene (reference sequence), CDR1 is DFQATT while CDR2 is SNEGSKA. From cysteine to phenylalanine, the CDR3 is 14 amino acids long. Of all the DNA, just the CDR3 is kept, 42 bases in frame from base 1. For this chain, trimming is 4 bases at the V end and 4 bases at the J end, and the number of junction bases without a gene match is 6. The chain is assembled from TRBV20-1 and TRBJ1-4, and 7 junctional nucleotides match TRBD1. Sequenced sample: PBMCs or a T cell subset sorted from them (not recorded which). The sequence was collected from an adult woman who had mild COVID-19 (a few samples of this study predate the infection). The sample titles of this study are shuffled in the database, so cell type and time point are left out; the donor was told from shared clones. The CDR3 reads as follows: CSATLTGDNEKLFF. The DNA sequence is given as TGCAGTGCTACCCTTACAGGGGATAATGAAAAACTGTTTTTT.